The TCR beta chain under discussion was sequenced for a study of T cells in Graves' hyperthyroidism and ophthalmopathy. The sample holds many counts of this clonotype. Antigen specificity is unknown. TCR beta CDR3 regions were amplified from RNA. During a first-round RT-PCR of the TCR CDR3, the HTBI primer set was used. One entry per CDR3 protein, called by TCRdb with MiXCR from the multiplex PCR reads. The data show approximately 480,000 distinct CDR3 sequences, roughly 20% seen once. The V and J ends lost 0 bases and 0 bases, in that order; junction bases with no gene match: 5. Germline V gene data show CDR1 as MNHEY and CDR2 as SMNVEV (reference sequence). There are 17 residues in the CDR3. Disease duration under 2 months; hyperthyroidism patients were aged 18 to 65. Broader study findings: Before onset, ophthalmopathy was predicted by the model a median roughly 6.8 months earlier.

The receptor was isolated from a man between 18 and 29 years old with Graves' hyperthyroidism. The sequenced sample was blood. The J gene is TRBJ1-5, the V gene TRBV27; 7 nucleotides agree with TRBD1. The CDR3 DNA reads as TGTGCCAGCAGTTTATCACCGGGACAGTATAGCAATCAGCCCCAGCATTTT. Protein product: CASSLSPGQYSNQPQHF.